These 10 T cell receptor beta chains came from one sample sequenced in a study of blood T cell repertoires in COVID-19. Assay used: immunoSEQ multiplex PCR; TCRdb lists only in-frame clones, some missing. Of 140,000 to 150,000 clones detected, roughly three quarters appear once; the ten largest clones hold 1.5% to 2.5%. The specimen was peripheral blood. The receptors here all came from a woman aged 60-75 years with acute or convalescent COVID-19.

This chain uses TRBV4-2 with TRBJ2-2, with 9 bases lining up with TRBD1. J lost 7 bases, V lost 2 bases, and 5 bases had no gene match. CDR1 and CDR2 from the germline V gene are LGHNA and YNFKEQ. The CDR3 sequence is 15 residues long. CDR3: CASSQTGGIDGELFF. In nucleotides, the CDR3 is TGTGCCAGCAGCCAAACAGGGGGCATTGACGGGGAGCTGTTTTTT.

This clone came up once. The V gene is TRBV27, the J gene TRBJ2-7; 10 bases agree with TRBD1. The germline V gene has CDR1 MNHEY and CDR2 SMNVEV (reference sequence). This CDR3 spans 14 amino acids. The trim removed 4 bases at V and 5 bases at J, leaving 5 bases unmatched. The CDR3 DNA reads as TGTGCCAGCAGTTCGGGACAGGGGTACCACGAGCAGTACTTC. Its protein is CASSSGQGYHEQYF.

This clone was seen a handful of times. The chain carries TRBV12-3 or TRBV12-4 and TRBJ1-2, with TRBD1 matching over 8 bases. Trimming took 1 base from V and 6 from J; bases not matched to a gene: 1. This CDR3 contains 13 residues. DNA for the CDR3: TGTGCCAGCAGTTTAGGGACAGGGAATGGCTACACCTTC. Translation: CASSLGTGNGYTF.

The table lists this clone with a count of one. V and J are TRBV7-9 and TRBJ2-7; D is uncertain. The CDR3 loop spans 15 amino acids. The germline CDR1 and CDR2 sequences are SEHNR and FQNEAQ (reference sequence). Trimming stripped 7 bases from V and 3 bases from J, with 19 bases between. This CDR3 reads CASTQSEPRLYEQYF. The DNA for the CDR3 is TGTGCCAGCACCCAATCCGAACCCCGACTCTACGAGCAGTACTTC.

The chain carries TRBV5-1 and TRBJ1-6, with 11 bases matching TRBD1. This CDR3 has 13 residues. With V trimmed by 4 bases and J by 9 bases, 0 bases remained unmatched. Germline V gives CDR1 SGHRS, CDR2 YFSETQ. CDR3: CASSGQGASPLHF. The CDR3 nucleotides read TGCGCCAGCAGCGGACAGGGGGCTTCACCCCTCCACTTT.

The chain links TRBV27 to TRBJ2-2; 8 bases fit TRBD1. Unmatched junction bases numbered 6, after V lost 5 bases and J lost 4 bases. The CDR3 has 15 amino acids. The germline V gene encodes CDR1 MNHEY and CDR2 SMNVEV (reference sequence). Written as DNA, the CDR3 is TGTGCCAGCAGTCAGGGGGCGCGTTCCACCGGGGAGCTGTTTTTT. It yields the protein CASSQGARSTGELFF.

The sample holds a few counts of this clone. This chain uses TRBV6-1 with TRBJ1-6; D remains unclear. Germline assignment: CDR1 MNHNS and CDR2 SASEGT. Trimming removed 3 bases from V and 10 bases from J, with 10 bases in between. The CDR3 consists of 13 residues. The CDR3 sequence is CASSDRGGSPLHF. CDR3 DNA: TGTGCCAGCAGTGATCGGGGTGGCTCACCCCTCCACTTT.

V gene TRBV5-4 combines with J gene TRBJ1-5; TRBD1 agrees at 8 bases. Germline V lookup: CDR1 SGHNT, CDR2 YYREEE (reference sequence). The length of the CDR3 is 14 residues. V gave up 4 bases and J gave up 2 bases; unmatched junction bases: 2. Here the CDR3 DNA reads TGTGCCAGCAGCGCGGGACAGGGCAATCAGCCCCAGCATTTT. Its protein product is CASSAGQGNQPQHF.

This clone was detected once. This chain uses TRBV7-9 with TRBJ2-3; maybe TRBD2 (6 bases). The V gene lost 5 bases and the J gene lost 3 bases, with 15 bases spanning the gap. Germline CDR1 is SEHNR and CDR2 is FQNEAQ (reference sequence). The CDR3 covers 15 residues. Here the CDR3 reads CASSNKIAVTDTQYF. The CDR3 coding sequence is TGTGCCAGCAGCAACAAGATAGCGGTTACAGATACGCAGTATTTT.

The rearrangement links TRBV5-1 to TRBJ2-7, with 7 bases aligning to TRBD1. From germline, CDR1 is SGHRS and CDR2 YFSETQ. This CDR3 is 14 amino acids long. V was clipped by 4 bases and J by 0 bases; unmatched bases: 4. CDR3 nucleotide sequence: TGCGCCAGCAGCGCTGGGACAGTCTCCTACGAGCAGTACTTC. Translation: CASSAGTVSYEQYF. The full variable domain, in which reference TRBV5-1 and TRBJ2-7 provide the parts outside the CDR3, is KAGVTQTPRYLIKTRGQQVTLSCSPISGHRSVSWYQQTPGQGLQFLFEYFSETQRNKGNFPGRFSGRQFSNSRSEMNVSTLELGDSALYLCASSAGTVSYEQYFGPGTRLTVT.